The 26 T cell receptor beta chains listed next were all sequenced from one sample in a study of blood T cell repertoires in COVID-19. Profiled with immunoSEQ multiplex PCR; TCRdb holds only in-frame clones, not every one. The data show almost 500,000 clones, roughly nine tenths seen once. Material for sequencing was PBMCs or T cells enriched from blood (not recorded which). All receptors come from a woman aged 55-75 years who had recovered from COVID-19.

This clone was counted between two and nine times. The chain joins TRBV30 to TRBJ1-1, with D tentatively TRBD1 (5 bases). This CDR3 has 13 amino acids. CDR1 is GTSNPN and CDR2 is SVGIG in the germline V gene (reference sequence). The V and J ends lost 2 bases and 4 bases respectively, with 11 bases between them. CDR3 coding DNA: TGTGCCTGGAGTTTTCACGGGGGCACTGAAGCTTTCTTT. Translated, it gives CAWSFHGGTEAFF.

The rearrangement links TRBV21-1 to TRBJ2-5; no DNA check was done on the table's D call, TRBD2. TRBV21-1 is marked as a pseudogene. This CDR3 comprises 16 residues. Here the CDR3 reads CASSKFGLGGKETQYF. In DNA form, the CDR3 reads TGTGCCAGCAGCAAATTCGGACTAGGGGGGAAAGAGACCCAGTACTTC.

In the case of this clone: Other DNA sequences in the same sample also yield this CDR3. This chain links TRBV18 with TRBJ1-4; D is unclear. V dropped 2 bases and J dropped 5 bases, with 6 bases sitting between them. From germline, CDR1 is KGHSH and CDR2 LQKENI. The CDR3 extends over 13 amino acids. The CDR3 loop is CASSPSQNEKLFF. CDR3 coding DNA: TGTGCCAGCTCACCATCGCAGAATGAAAAACTGTTTTTT.

The chain uses TRBV5-1 and TRBJ2-1, with 7 bases aligning to TRBD1. With V trimmed by 4 bases and J by 2 bases, 9 bases remained unmatched. The CDR3 is 16 amino acids. The V gene's germline CDR1 is SGHRS and CDR2 YFSETQ. The CDR3 region has the DNA TGCGCCAGCAGCGCCGGACAGGTTCCCGCCTACAATGAGCAGTTCTTC. Residues: CASSAGQVPAYNEQFF. Drawing the rest from reference TRBV5-1 and TRBJ2-1, the complete variable domain is KAGVTQTPRYLIKTRGQQVTLSCSPISGHRSVSWYQQTPGQGLQFLFEYFSETQRNKGNFPGRFSGRQFSNSRSEMNVSTLELGDSALYLCASSAGQVPAYNEQFFGPGTRLTVL.

CDR3 residues: CASSQARTGNYGYTF. The CDR3 nucleotides read TGCGCCAGCAGCCAAGCAAGGACAGGGAACTATGGCTACACCTTC. The V gene is TRBV4-1, the J gene TRBJ1-2, with TRBD1 matching over 8 bases. V was clipped by 1 base and J by 2 bases; unmatched bases: 3. This CDR3 is built from 15 residues. Germline V CDR1 and CDR2: MGHRA, YSYEKL.

The chain couples TRBV3-1 (or the pseudogene TRBV3-2) to TRBJ1-2; D unresolved. CDR3 length: 14 amino acids. Trimming took off 0 bases at V and 8 bases at J, with 13 bases between the two ends. CDR1 is LGHDT and CDR2 is YNNKEL in the germline V gene (reference sequence). The CDR3 DNA sequence: TGTGCCAGCAGCCAAGACAGAAAGACAAGGGGCTACACCTTC. Amino acids: CASSQDRKTRGYTF.

The chain is built from TRBV27 and TRBJ2-5; the D gene is possibly TRBD1 (5 bases). The CDR3 covers 14 residues. The germline gives CDR1 MNHEY, CDR2 SMNVEV (reference sequence). The V end was cut by 6 bases, the J end by 5 bases, with 16 bases between. This chain's CDR3 is CASSSYQAGETQYF. Here the CDR3 DNA reads TGTGCCAGCAGCTCATACCAGGCAGGGGAGACCCAGTACTTC.

This clone has only one observation. This sequence joins TRBV2 and TRBJ2-1, with a possible D match to TRBD2 (6 bases). This CDR3 is built from 14 residues. Looked up from germline, CDR1 is SNHLY and CDR2 is FYNNEI. The V end was cut by 6 bases, the J end by 9 bases, with 18 bases between. DNA of the CDR3: TGTGCCAGCAGAGGGGACTCTCGTGAGGGTGAGCAGTTCTTC. Translating gives CASRGDSREGEQFF.

The chain carries TRBV2 and TRBJ2-2; 7 nucleotides align to TRBD1. CDR1 and CDR2 (germline): SNHLY, FYNNEI. The CDR3 length is 14 residues. V was clipped by 6 bases and J by 4 bases; unmatched bases: 5. The DNA for the CDR3 is TGTGCCAGCAGCGGGGACAGTCCCACCGGGGAGCTGTTTTTT. It yields the protein CASSGDSPTGELFF. The full variable domain, with the rest looked up from reference TRBV2 and TRBJ2-2, is EPEVTQTPSHQVTQMGQEVILRCVPISNHLYFYWYRQILGQKVEFLVSFYNNEISEKSEIFDDQFSVERPDGSNFTLKIRSTKLEDSAMYFCASSGDSPTGELFFGEGSRLTVL.

The genes are TRBV19 and TRBJ1-6, with 9 bases aligning to TRBD1. V gave up 2 bases and J gave up 6 bases; unmatched junction bases: 5. There are 16 residues in the CDR3. Germline V CDR1 and CDR2: LNHDA, SQIVND (reference sequence). This CDR3 reads CASSILSGQGNSPLHF. The CDR3 nucleotides are TGTGCCAGTAGTATACTATCGGGACAGGGTAATTCACCCCTCCACTTT.

To note about this clone: This specimen includes other DNA sequences encoding the same CDR3. The chain employs TRBV2 and TRBJ1-1; 7 bases agree with TRBD1. Germline CDR1 is SNHLY and CDR2 is FYNNEI. V dropped 10 bases and J dropped 0; count of bases not matched to a gene: 5. This CDR3 is built from 13 residues. CDR3 loop: CATRTGLNTEAFF. The CDR3 DNA reads TGTGCCACCAGGACAGGATTGAACACTGAAGCTTTCTTT.

This chain connects TRBV2 to TRBJ1-2; the match to TRBD1 covers 11 bases. The CDR3 runs 12 residues. The germline V gene has CDR1 SNHLY and CDR2 FYNNEI. The trim removed 6 bases at V and 7 bases at J, leaving 1 base unmatched. The CDR3 loop reads CASRGQGVGYTF. CDR3 coding DNA: TGTGCCAGCAGGGGACAGGGGGTTGGCTACACCTTC.

CDR3 in DNA: TGTGCCAGCTCGCCCGGGACAGGACTCTCCTACGAGCAGTACTTC. Residues: CASSPGTGLSYEQYF. The chain recombines TRBV18 with TRBJ2-7; 8 positions match TRBD1. The CDR3 sequence is 15 residues long. From germline, CDR1 is KGHSH and CDR2 LQKENI. V lost 6 bases to trimming and J lost 0 bases; unmatched junction nucleotides: 7.

The chain carries TRBV13 and TRBJ1-2; D possibly corresponds to TRBD1 (6 bases). From germline, CDR1 is PRHDT and CDR2 FYEKMQ (reference sequence). Trimming stripped 4 bases from V and 0 bases from J, with 12 bases between. The CDR3 is 15 amino acids. The CDR3 sequence is CASSSGDISNYGYTF. CDR3 nucleotide sequence: TGTGCCAGCAGCTCTGGGGACATCTCTAACTATGGCTACACCTTC. Full variable domain (missing parts from reference TRBV13 and TRBJ1-2): AAGVIQSPRHLIKEKRETATLKCYPIPRHDTVYWYQQGPGQDPQFLISFYEKMQSDKGSIPDRFSAQQFSDYHSELNMSSLELGDSALYFCASSSGDISNYGYTFGSGTRLTVV.

The chain joins TRBV19 to TRBJ2-3; D is perhaps TRBD1 (5 bases). This CDR3 contains 15 residues. Germline V gene data show CDR1 as LNHDA and CDR2 as SQIVND (reference sequence). V lost 1 base and J lost 3, with 11 bases in between. The CDR3 coding sequence is TGTGCCAGTAGTATAGTGGCAGGGAAGACAGATACGCAGTATTTT. Its translation: CASSIVAGKTDTQYF.

The chain recombines TRBV19 with TRBJ2-3, with TRBD1 as a possible D gene (5 bases). Germline V gene data show CDR1 as LNHDA and CDR2 as SQIVND (reference sequence). V was clipped by 2 bases and J by 3 bases, with 6 bases between them. The CDR3 spans 13 residues. In DNA form, the CDR3 reads TGTGCCAGTAGTATAAAGGGGACAGATACGCAGTATTTT. Amino acids: CASSIKGTDTQYF. The whole variable domain, remainder taken from reference TRBV19 and TRBJ2-3, is DGGITQSPKYLFRKEGQNVTLSCEQNLNHDAMYWYRQDPGQGLRLIYYSQIVNDFQKGDIAEGYSVSREKKESFPLTVTSAQKNPTAFYLCASSIKGTDTQYFGPGTRLTVL.

This chain connects TRBV9 to TRBJ2-1; D might be TRBD2 (5 bases). Germline-derived CDR1 and CDR2 are SGDLS and YYNGEE. CDR3 length equals 15 residues. V was clipped by 0 bases and J by 7 bases, with 14 bases between them. CDR3 DNA sequence: TGTGCCAGCAGCGTAGAAGAGACAAGCGGAAATGAGCAGTTCTTC. Residues: CASSVEETSGNEQFF.

V gene TRBV12-1 combines with J gene TRBJ1-4; the table names TRBD1, a call not compared with the DNA. TRBV12-1 is a listed pseudogene. The CDR3 runs to 14 residues. Written as DNA, the CDR3 is TGTGCCAGCAGCCTGGGACAGGCCAGGGGAGAACTGTTTTTT. It is translated as CASSLGQARGELFF.

The chain joins TRBV4-1 to TRBJ1-5, with a tentative D call TRBD1 (6 bases). The germline V gene has CDR1 MGHRA and CDR2 YSYEKL. The CDR3 is 15 amino acids. The V end lost 1 base, the J end lost 3 bases, and 10 bases lay between the germline ends. In DNA, the CDR3 is TGCGCCAGCAGCCAAGCCAGGGGTGACAATCAGCCCCAGCATTTT. Protein: CASSQARGDNQPQHF.

This clone has just one count. V usage is TRBV6-5 and J usage is TRBJ1-1, with 8 bases identical to TRBD1. The germline CDR1 and CDR2 sequences are MNHEY and SVGAGI. The CDR3 spans 14 residues. Germline trimming cut 6 bases from V and 3 bases from J; bases unmatched to any gene: 6. The CDR3 DNA reads TGTGCCAGCAGCCCCGACAGGGGACACACTGAAGCTTTCTTT. As protein: CASSPDRGHTEAFF.

V is TRBV9 and J is TRBJ1-4; D is unresolved. There are 16 residues in the CDR3. Trimming shortened V by 0 bases and J by 0 bases, and 9 bases separated the two germline ends. Germline CDR1 reads SGDLS; CDR2 reads YYNGEE. This CDR3 is CASSVGTDSTNEKLFF. The CDR3 nucleotides read TGTGCCAGCAGCGTAGGGACGGACTCAACTAATGAAAAACTGTTTTTT.

The V and J genes are TRBV2 and TRBJ2-2; the D gene is possibly TRBD2 (5 bases). This CDR3 comprises 14 residues. CDR1 and CDR2 from the germline V gene are SNHLY and FYNNEI. V was trimmed by 4 bases and J by 7 bases, leaving 13 bases between them. The CDR3 loop is CASSVISEGGELFF. In DNA, the CDR3 is TGTGCCAGCAGTGTGATAAGCGAGGGCGGGGAGCTGTTTTTT.

The chain recombines TRBV4-1 with TRBJ2-4; the match to TRBD1 covers 8 bases. With 3 bases clipped from V and 9 bases from J, the junction kept 13 bases outside the gene matches. The CDR3 has 16 amino acids. Germline V gene sequence: CDR1 MGHRA, CDR2 YSYEKL. CDR3 sequence: CASSHSTGGGVGIQYF. Written as DNA, the CDR3 is TGCGCCAGCAGCCATAGCACAGGGGGAGGTGTTGGCATTCAGTACTTC.

The genes are TRBV7-8 and TRBJ1-1; the D gene is possibly TRBD1 (5 bases). Germline V CDR1 and CDR2: SGHVS, FQNEAQ. The CDR3 has 13 residues. The V end was cut by 5 bases, the J end by 4 bases, with 11 bases between. The chain's CDR3 is CASSHGGGTEAFF. The CDR3 DNA sequence: TGTGCCAGCAGCCATGGGGGGGGCACTGAAGCTTTCTTT. Drawing the rest from reference TRBV7-8 and TRBJ1-1, the complete variable domain is GAGVSQSPRYKVAKRGQDVALRCDPISGHVSLFWYQQALGQGPEFLTYFQNEAQLDKSGLPSDRFFAERPEGSVSTLKIQRTQQEDSAVYLCASSHGGGTEAFFGQGTRLTVV.

This chain joins TRBV4-1 and TRBJ1-3, with D unresolved. This CDR3 contains 17 residues. Germline-derived CDR1 and CDR2 are MGHRA and YSYEKL. V shed 3 bases and J shed 4 bases, with 19 bases lying between them. In nucleotides, the CDR3 is TGCGCCAGCAGCCACCCCTCGGAGGGAAAGTCCGGAAACACCATATATTTT. It encodes CASSHPSEGKSGNTIYF.

The chain uses TRBV11-2 and TRBJ1-1; possibly TRBD1 for D (5 bases). CDR3 length: 18 amino acids. The V and J ends lost 3 bases and 0 bases respectively, with 20 bases between them. CDR1 is SGHAT and CDR2 is FQNNGV in the germline V gene. For the CDR3, the DNA is TGTGCCAGCAGCTTCCCCGGGGAGGGGAGCGGCATGAACACTGAAGCTTTCTTT. Translation: CASSFPGEGSGMNTEAFF.